The T cell receptor beta chain under discussion was sequenced for a study of blood T cells in healthy people across ages. A second PCR of roughly 7 to 11 cycles used a sample-barcoded 5' primer and a J-beta primer mix. TCRdb reprocessed the 5' RACE reads with MiXCR, giving one entry per CDR3 protein. The sample contains roughly 790,000 distinct CDR3 sequences, roughly two fifths of which appear only once. Germline CDR1 is GTSNPN and CDR2 is SVGIG (reference sequence). The V and J ends lost 3 bases and 6 bases respectively, with 21 bases between them. The CDR3 totals 16 residues. This clonotype was obtained from a woman in her fifties or sixties in good health. J is TRBJ2-4 and V is TRBV30; tentatively, D is TRBD1 or TRBD2 (5 bases each). The source material was blood. This CDR3 is CAWRGTSTPPLNIQYF. The CDR3 bases are TGTGCCTGGAGGGGGACCTCGACTCCGCCTTTAAACATTCAGTACTTC.